The entry below describes one T cell receptor beta chain. Its specificity is not known. This record belongs to a study of cytomegalovirus exposure and HLA in healthy donors. As for the study in general: A prior study identified 117 million unique TCR beta sequences from about 180 million T cells. Findings and limits, study-wide: Among TCR beta chains of equal frequency, HLA-associated ones were more clonally expanded in a later analysis. Cytomegalovirus association was assigned to approximately 180 TCR beta chains. The authors later linked a missense DCLRE1C variant to TCR beta V- and J-gene trimming.

V lost 3 bases and J lost 8; bases outside the gene matches: 12. The CDR3 extends over 16 amino acids. Germline CDR1 reads SNHLY; CDR2 reads FYNNEI. Researchers ran the PCR with 60 Vbeta and 13 Jbeta primers. Measured with immunoSEQ multiplex PCR; TCRdb has only the in-frame clones, and not every one. The sample holds some 170,000 clones, approximately 80% seen once. The genes are TRBV2 and TRBJ2-3, with 9 bases identical to TRBD2. The origin of this receptor is a woman aged 25-40 years in good health and CMV-seronegative. What was sequenced was PBMCs. The DNA for the CDR3 is TGTGCCAGCAGTGATCGTAGCGGGGGCCCAGGGGTTACGCAGTATTTT. Amino acids: CASSDRSGGPGVTQYF. Looking up the rest from reference TRBV2 and TRBJ2-3 gives the full variable domain: EPEVTQTPSHQVTQMGQEVILRCVPISNHLYFYWYRQILGQKVEFLVSFYNNEISEKSEIFDDQFSVERPDGSNFTLKIRSTKLEDSAMYFCASSDRSGGPGVTQYFGPGTRLTVL.